The clone carrying this T cell receptor beta chain was found many times. The data belong to a study of T cells in Graves' hyperthyroidism and ophthalmopathy. Amplification yielded TCR beta CDR3 regions, with RNA transcripts as the source. HTBI primers were the set used in a first-round RT-PCR of the TCR CDR3. Each CDR3 protein gets one entry after TCRdb re-called the multiplex PCR reads with MiXCR. Of around 340,000 distinct CDR3 sequences in the sample, about 15% were seen once. The material sequenced was blood. This clonotype was sampled from a woman aged 25 to 39 with Graves' hyperthyroidism that later progressed to Graves' ophthalmopathy.

The CDR3 DNA reads as TGTGCCAGCAGTTTAGGCGGGGGGTTCCAAGAGACCCAGTACTTC. This codes for CASSLGGGFQETQYF. The chain couples TRBV27 to TRBJ2-5, with TRBD2 matching 8 bases. The CDR3 runs to 15 residues. V dropped 2 bases and J dropped 1; count of bases not matched to a gene: 3. Germline V gene lookup returns CDR1 MNHEY and CDR2 SMNVEV (reference sequence).